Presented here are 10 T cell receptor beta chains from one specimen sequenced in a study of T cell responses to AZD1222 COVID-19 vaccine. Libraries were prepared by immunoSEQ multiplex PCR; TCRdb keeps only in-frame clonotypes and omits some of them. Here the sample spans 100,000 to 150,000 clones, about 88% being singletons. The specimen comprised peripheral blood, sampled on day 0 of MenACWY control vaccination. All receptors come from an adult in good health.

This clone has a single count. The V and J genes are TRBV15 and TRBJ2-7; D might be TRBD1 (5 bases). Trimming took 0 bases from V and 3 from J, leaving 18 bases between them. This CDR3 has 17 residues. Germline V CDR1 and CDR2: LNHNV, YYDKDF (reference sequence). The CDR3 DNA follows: TGTGCCACCAGCAGAGATAGGAGCGCAGGGCGAATCTACGAGCAGTACTTC. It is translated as CATSRDRSAGRIYEQYF. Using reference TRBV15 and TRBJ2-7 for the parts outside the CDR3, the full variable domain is DAMVIQNPRYQVTQFGKPVTLSCSQTLNHNVMYWYQQKSSQAPKLLFHYYDKDFNNEADTPDNFQSRRPNTSFCFLDIRSPGLGDTAMYLCATSRDRSAGRIYEQYFGPGTRLTVT.

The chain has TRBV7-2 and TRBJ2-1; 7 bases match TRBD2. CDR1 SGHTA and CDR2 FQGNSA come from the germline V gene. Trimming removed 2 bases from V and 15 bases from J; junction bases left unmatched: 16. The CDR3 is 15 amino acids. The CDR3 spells CASSLRGEGRPGVFF. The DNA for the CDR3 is TGTGCCAGCAGCTTAAGAGGGGAGGGCCGCCCTGGTGTGTTCTTC. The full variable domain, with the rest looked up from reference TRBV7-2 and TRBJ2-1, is GAGVSQSPSNKVTEKGKDVELRCDPISGHTALYWYRQSLGQGLEFLIYFQGNSAPDKSGLPSDRFSAERTGGSVSTLTIQRTQQEDSAVYLCASSLRGEGRPGVFFGPGTRLTVL.

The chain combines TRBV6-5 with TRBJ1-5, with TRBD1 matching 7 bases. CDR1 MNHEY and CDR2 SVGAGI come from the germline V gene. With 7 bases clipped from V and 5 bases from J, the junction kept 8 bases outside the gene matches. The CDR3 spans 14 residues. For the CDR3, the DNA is TGTGCCAGCACCGTACTGCAGGGGGATCAGCCCCAGCATTTT. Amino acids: CASTVLQGDQPQHF.

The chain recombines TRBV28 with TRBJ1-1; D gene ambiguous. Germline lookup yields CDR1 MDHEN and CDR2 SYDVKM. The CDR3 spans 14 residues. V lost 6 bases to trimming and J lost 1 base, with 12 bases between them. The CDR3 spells CASSRKPSNTEAFF. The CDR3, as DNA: TGTGCCAGCAGCCGTAAACCTTCGAACACTGAAGCTTTCTTT.

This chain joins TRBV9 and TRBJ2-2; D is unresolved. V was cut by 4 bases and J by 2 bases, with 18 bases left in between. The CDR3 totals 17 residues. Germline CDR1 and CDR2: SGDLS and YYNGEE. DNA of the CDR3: TGTGCCAGCAGCCCCCGATTACTAAGTTTCAACACCGGGGAGCTGTTTTTT. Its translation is CASSPRLLSFNTGELFF.

The CDR3 reads CASSRDRGLTEAFF. CDR3 bases: TGCGCCAGCAGCCGTGACAGGGGGCTTACTGAAGCTTTCTTT. The chain is built from TRBV10-1 and TRBJ1-1, with 10 nucleotides matching TRBD1. Germline V gene data show CDR1 as WNHNN and CDR2 as SYGVQD (reference sequence). There are 14 residues in the CDR3. With V trimmed by 6 bases and J by 5 bases, 6 bases remained unmatched.

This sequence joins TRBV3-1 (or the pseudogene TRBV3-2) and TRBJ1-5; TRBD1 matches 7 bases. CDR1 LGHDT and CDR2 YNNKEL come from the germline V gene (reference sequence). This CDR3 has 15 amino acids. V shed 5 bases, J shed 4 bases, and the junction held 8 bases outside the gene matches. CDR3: CASSSTTGPNQPQHF. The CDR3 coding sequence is TGTGCCAGCAGCTCGACGACAGGGCCGAATCAGCCCCAGCATTTT.

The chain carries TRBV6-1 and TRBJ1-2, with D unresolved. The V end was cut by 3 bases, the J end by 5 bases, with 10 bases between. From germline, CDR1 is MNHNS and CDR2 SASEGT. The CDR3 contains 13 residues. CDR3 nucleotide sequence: TGTGCCAGCAGTGAGTCCCCTGCGTATGGCTACACCTTC. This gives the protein CASSESPAYGYTF.

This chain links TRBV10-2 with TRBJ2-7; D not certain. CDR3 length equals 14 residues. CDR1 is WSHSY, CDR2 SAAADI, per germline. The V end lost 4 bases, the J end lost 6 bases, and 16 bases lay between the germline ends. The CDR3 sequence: CASSATNAYSEQYF. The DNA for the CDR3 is TGCGCCAGCAGTGCGACCAACGCTTATTCCGAGCAGTACTTC.

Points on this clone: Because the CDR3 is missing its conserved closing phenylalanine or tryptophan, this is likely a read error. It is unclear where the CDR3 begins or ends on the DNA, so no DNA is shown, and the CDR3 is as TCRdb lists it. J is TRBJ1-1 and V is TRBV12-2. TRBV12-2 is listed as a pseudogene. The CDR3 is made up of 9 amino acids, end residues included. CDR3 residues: CASRLGNGC.